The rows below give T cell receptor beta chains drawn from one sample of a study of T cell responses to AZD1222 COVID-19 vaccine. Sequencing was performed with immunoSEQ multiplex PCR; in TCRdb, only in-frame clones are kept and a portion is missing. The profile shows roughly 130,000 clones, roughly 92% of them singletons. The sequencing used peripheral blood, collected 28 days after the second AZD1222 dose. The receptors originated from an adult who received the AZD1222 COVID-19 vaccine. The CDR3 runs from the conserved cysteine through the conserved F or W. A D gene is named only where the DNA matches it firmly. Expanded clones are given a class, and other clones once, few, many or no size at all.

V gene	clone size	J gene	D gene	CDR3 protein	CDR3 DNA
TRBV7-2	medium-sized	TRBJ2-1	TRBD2	CASSQGLAGANEQFF	TGTGCCAGCAGCCAGGGACTAGCGGGAGCCAATGAGCAGTTCTTC
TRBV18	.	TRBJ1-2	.	CASSPPSGAYGYTF	TGTGCCAGCTCACCACCTTCGGGGGCCTATGGCTACACCTTC
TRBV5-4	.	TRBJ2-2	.	CASSGSGPTTGELFF	TGTGCCAGCAGCGGAAGCGGGCCAACCACCGGGGAGCTGTTTTTT
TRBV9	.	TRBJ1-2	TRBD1	CASSPDTGGYGYTF	TGTGCCAGCAGCCCAGACACAGGGGGCTATGGCTACACCTTC
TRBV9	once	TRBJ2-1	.	CASSGYSRVQFF	TGTGCCAGCAGCGGGTACTCTAGGGTGCAGTTCTTC
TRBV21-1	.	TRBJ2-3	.	CASSIPVANQKRDTQYF	TGTGCCAGCAGCATCCCAGTAGCGAATCAGAAGCGAGATACGCAGTATTTT
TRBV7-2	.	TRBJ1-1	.	CASSLQGWNTEAFF	TGTGCCAGCAGCCTCCAGGGGTGGAACACTGAAGCTTTCTTT
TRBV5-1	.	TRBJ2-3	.	CASSSRGDTDTQYF	TGCGCCAGCAGTTCGCGGGGAGACACAGATACGCAGTATTTT
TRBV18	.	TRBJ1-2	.	CASSPDGADYGYTF	TGTGCCAGCTCACCAGATGGCGCAGACTATGGCTACACCTTC
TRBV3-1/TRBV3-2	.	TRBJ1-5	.	CASSQDGSTNQPQHF	TGTGCCAGCAGCCAAGACGGCAGTACAAATCAGCCCCAGCATTTT
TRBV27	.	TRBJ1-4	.	CASYSPGRQKLFF	TGTGCCAGCTACAGCCCGGGGAGACAAAAACTGTTTTTT
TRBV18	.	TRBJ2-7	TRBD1	CASSPRDRVPYEQYF	TGTGCCAGCTCACCCCGGGACAGGGTTCCCTACGAGCAGTACTTC
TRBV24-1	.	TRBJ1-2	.	CATRPTGPTGSYGYTF	TGTGCCACCAGACCCACGGGGCCTACGGGGAGCTATGGCTACACCTTC